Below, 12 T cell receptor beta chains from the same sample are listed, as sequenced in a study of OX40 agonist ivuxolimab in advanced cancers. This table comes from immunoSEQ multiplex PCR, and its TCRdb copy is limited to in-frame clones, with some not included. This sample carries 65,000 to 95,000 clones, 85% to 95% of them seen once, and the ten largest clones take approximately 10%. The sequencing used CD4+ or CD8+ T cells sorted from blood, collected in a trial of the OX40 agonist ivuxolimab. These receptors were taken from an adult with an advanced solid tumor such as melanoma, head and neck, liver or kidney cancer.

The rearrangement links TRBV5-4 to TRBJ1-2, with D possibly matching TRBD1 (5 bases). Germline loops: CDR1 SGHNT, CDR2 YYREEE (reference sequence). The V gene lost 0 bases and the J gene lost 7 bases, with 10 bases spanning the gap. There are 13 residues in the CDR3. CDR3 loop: CASSLGGWPGYTF. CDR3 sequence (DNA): TGTGCCAGCAGCTTGGGGGGCTGGCCTGGCTACACCTTC.

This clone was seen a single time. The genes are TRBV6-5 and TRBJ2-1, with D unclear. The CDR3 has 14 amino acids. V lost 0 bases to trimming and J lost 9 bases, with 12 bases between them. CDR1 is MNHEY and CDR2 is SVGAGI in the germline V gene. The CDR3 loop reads CASSYSVAVTEQFF. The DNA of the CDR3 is TGTGCCAGCAGTTACTCGGTGGCAGTCACTGAGCAGTTCTTC.

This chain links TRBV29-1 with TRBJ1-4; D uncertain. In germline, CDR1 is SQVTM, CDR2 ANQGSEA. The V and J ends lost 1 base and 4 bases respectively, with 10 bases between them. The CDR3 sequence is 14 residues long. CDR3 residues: CSVEVPHYNEKLFF. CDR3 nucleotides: TGCAGCGTTGAAGTTCCACATTATAATGAAAAACTGTTTTTT.

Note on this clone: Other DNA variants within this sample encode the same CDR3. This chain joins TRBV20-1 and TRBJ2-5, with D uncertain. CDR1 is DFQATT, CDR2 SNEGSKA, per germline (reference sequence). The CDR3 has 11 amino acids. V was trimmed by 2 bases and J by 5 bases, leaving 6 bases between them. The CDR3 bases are TGCAGTGCTAGATACGGGGAGACCCAGTACTTC. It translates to CSARYGETQYF.

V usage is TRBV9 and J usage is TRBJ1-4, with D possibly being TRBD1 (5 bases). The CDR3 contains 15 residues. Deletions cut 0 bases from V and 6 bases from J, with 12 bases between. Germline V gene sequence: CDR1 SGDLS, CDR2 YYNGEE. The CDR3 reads CASSVEVGADEKLFF. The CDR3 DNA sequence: TGTGCCAGCAGCGTAGAGGTAGGGGCCGATGAAAAACTGTTTTTT.

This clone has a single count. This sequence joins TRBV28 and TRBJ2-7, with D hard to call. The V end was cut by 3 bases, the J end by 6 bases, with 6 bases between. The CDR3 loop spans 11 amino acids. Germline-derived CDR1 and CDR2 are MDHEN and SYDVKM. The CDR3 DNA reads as TGTGCCAGCAGTTTTATTGGCGAGCAGTACTTC. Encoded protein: CASSFIGEQYF.

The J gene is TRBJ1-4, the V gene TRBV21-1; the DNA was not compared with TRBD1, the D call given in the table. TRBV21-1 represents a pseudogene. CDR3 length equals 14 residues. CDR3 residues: CASSPPGFNEKLFF. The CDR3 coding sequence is TGTGCCAGCAGCCCCCCAGGGTTTAATGAAAAACTGTTTTTT.

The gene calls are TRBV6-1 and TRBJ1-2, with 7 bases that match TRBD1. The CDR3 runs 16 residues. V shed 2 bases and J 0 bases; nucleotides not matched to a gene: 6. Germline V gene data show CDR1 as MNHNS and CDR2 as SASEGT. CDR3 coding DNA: TGTGCCAGCAGTGAAAGGCCGGGACAGCCTAACTATGGCTACACCTTC. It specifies CASSERPGQPNYGYTF.

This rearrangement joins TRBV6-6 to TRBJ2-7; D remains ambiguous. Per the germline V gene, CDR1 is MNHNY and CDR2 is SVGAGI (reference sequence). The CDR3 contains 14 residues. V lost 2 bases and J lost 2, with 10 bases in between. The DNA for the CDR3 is TGTGCCAGCAGTTACCTGTTCAAGGCCTACGAGCAGTACTTC. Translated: CASSYLFKAYEQYF.

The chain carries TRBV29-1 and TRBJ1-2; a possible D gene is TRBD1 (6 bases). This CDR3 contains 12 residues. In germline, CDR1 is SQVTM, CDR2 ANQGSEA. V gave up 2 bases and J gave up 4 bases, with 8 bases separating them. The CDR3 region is CSVEHRAYGYTF. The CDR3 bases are TGCAGCGTTGAACACAGGGCCTATGGCTACACCTTC.

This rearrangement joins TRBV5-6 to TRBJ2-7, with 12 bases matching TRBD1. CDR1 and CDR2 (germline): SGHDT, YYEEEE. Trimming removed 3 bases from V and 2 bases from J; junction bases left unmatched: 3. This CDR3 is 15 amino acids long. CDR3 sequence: CASSYGTGGTYEQYF. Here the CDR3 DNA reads TGTGCCAGCAGCTACGGGACAGGGGGCACCTACGAGCAGTACTTC.

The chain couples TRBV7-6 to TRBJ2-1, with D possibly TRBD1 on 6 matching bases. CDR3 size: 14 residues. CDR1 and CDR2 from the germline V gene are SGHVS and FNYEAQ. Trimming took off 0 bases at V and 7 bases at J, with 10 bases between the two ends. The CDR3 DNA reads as TGTGCCAGCAGCTTAGCTGGCCAGGGGAATGAGCAGTTCTTC. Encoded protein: CASSLAGQGNEQFF.